This T cell receptor beta chain was retrieved from a study of identical twins. General study results and limits: Insertions were fewer in abundant cord blood beta clonotypes, whereas memory repertoires showed none of this pattern. Possibly, invariant MAIT and iNKT cells partly confounded zero-insertion analyses.

This clonotype showed up just a few times. Antigen: not known. A universal primer site was created by template switching, with the cDNA bearing unique molecular identifiers. TCRdb re-derived calls from the 5' RACE reads in MiXCR, one entry per CDR3 protein. The table shows 260,000 or so distinct CDR3 sequences, with about 7.5% occurring only once. The CDR3 covers 14 residues. Per the germline V gene, CDR1 is SGHDT and CDR2 is YYEEEE. V dropped 0 bases and J dropped 2 bases, with 6 bases sitting between them. This sample was shared with a second study, whose subject was yellow fever vaccine responses in identical twins. That source reports: It has been reported that, in twins, the vaccine T cell response seemed partly convergent and partly personalized.

This TCR came from a woman between 18 and 30 years old in good health. Specimen: CD8+ T cells sorted from blood. The chain has TRBV5-6 and TRBJ2-1; no definite D call. Here the CDR3 DNA reads TGTGCCAGCAGCTTGGGGCAGCCCTACAATGAGCAGTTCTTC. This sequence encodes CASSLGQPYNEQFF.